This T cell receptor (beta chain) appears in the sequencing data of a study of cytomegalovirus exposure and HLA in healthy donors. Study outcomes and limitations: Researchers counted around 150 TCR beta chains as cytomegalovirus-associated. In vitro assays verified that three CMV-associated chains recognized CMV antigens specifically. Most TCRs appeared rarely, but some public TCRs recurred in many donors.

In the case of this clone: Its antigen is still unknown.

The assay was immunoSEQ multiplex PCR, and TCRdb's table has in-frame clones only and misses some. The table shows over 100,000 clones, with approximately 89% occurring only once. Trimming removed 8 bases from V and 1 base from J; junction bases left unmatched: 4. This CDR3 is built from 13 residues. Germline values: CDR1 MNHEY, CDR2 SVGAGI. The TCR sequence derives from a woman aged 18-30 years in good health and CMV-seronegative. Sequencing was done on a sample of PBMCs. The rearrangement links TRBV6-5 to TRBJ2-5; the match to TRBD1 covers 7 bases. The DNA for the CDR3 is TGTGCCAGCCGGACAGGAACCCAAGAGACCCAGTACTTC. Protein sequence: CASRTGTQETQYF.